These 16 T cell receptor beta chains originate from one sample sequenced in a study of cytomegalovirus exposure and HLA in healthy donors. PCR involved 60 Vbeta and 13 Jbeta primers. Produced via immunoSEQ multiplex PCR; TCRdb's table is partial and in-frame only. This table has around 150,000 clones, approximately 80% appearing once. The specimen sequenced was PBMCs. All receptors come from a man aged 25-45 years in good health and CMV-seropositive.

Comments on this clone: Other DNA sequences within the sample encode an identical CDR3. V and J are TRBV27 and TRBJ2-7; TRBD2 matches 11 bases. Germline-derived CDR1 and CDR2 are MNHEY and SMNVEV (reference sequence). V was clipped by 6 bases and J by 4 bases; unmatched bases: 5. The CDR3 length is 14 residues. CDR3 DNA: TGTGCCAGCAGGCGACTAGCGGGGCTTTACGAGCAGTACTTC. This translates into CASRRLAGLYEQYF.

J is TRBJ2-5 and V is TRBV5-3; 7 bases are a match to TRBD2. TRBV5-3 is flagged as an ORF with uncertain function. The junction had 10 bases not matched to a gene; V was cut back by 4 bases and J by 4 bases. This CDR3 has 15 amino acids. The CDR3 region has the DNA TGTGCCAGAAGCCAGAGGGGAGGGTGTGGAGAGACCCAGTACTTC. It specifies CARSQRGGCGETQYF.

To note about this clone: An end of the junction differs from the germline gene, which may be a read error. The chain recombines TRBV7-9 with TRBJ2-7, with 8 bases identical to TRBD2. The CDR3 has 18 residues. The germline V gene encodes CDR1 SEHNR and CDR2 FQNEAQ (reference sequence). This CDR3 is CTSSLGTGGPGIGGEQYF. Here the CDR3 DNA reads TGTACCAGCAGCTTAGGGACGGGAGGGCCGGGGATTGGTGGCGAGCAGTACTTC.

In regard to this clone: A read error may produce the germline difference seen at one junction end. The rearrangement joins TRBV7-9 to TRBJ1-3; D is unclear. Germline V lookup: CDR1 SEHNR, CDR2 FQNEAQ (reference sequence). This CDR3 region has 12 residues. The CDR3 loop reads CSSSPARNTIYF. The CDR3 nucleotides are TGTTCCAGCAGCCCCGCCCGGAACACCATATATTTT.

This rearrangement joins TRBV6-1 to TRBJ2-2, with TRBD1 matching over 9 bases. The CDR3 runs to 13 residues. The germline CDR1 and CDR2 sequences are MNHNS and SASEGT. The V segment lost 9 bases and the J segment 5 bases; nucleotides outside the gene matches: 4. The CDR3 DNA is TGTGCCAGAGGAGGACAGGGGACCGGGGAGCTGTTTTTT. Protein product: CARGGQGTGELFF.

This clone showed up just once. The CDR3 here is CATSRGLAGPYEQYF. CDR3 sequence (DNA): TGTGCCACCAGCAGAGGACTAGCGGGACCTTACGAGCAGTACTTC. The chain links TRBV15 to TRBJ2-7; TRBD2 matches at 11 bases. With 1 base clipped from V and 4 bases from J, the junction kept 3 bases outside the gene matches. The germline V gene has CDR1 LNHNV and CDR2 YYDKDF (reference sequence). The CDR3 spans 15 residues.

The CDR3 loop reads CASSLARGASGTDEQYF. In nucleotides, the CDR3 is TGTGCCAGCAGCTTAGCGAGGGGCGCTAGCGGGACCGACGAGCAGTACTTC. V is TRBV7-9 and J is TRBJ2-7; 9 bases align to TRBD2. Looked up from germline, CDR1 is SEHNR and CDR2 is FQNEAQ (reference sequence). This CDR3 spans 17 amino acids. Unmatched junction bases numbered 11, after V lost 0 bases and J lost 5 bases.

V gene TRBV25-1 combines with J gene TRBJ2-7; perhaps TRBD1 as D (6 bases). The germline CDR1 and CDR2 sequences are MGHDK and SYGVNS. There are 13 residues in the CDR3. Trimming shortened V by 5 bases and J by 2 bases, and 10 bases separated the two germline ends. The CDR3 DNA sequence: TGTGCCAGCAGTCTGGGACAAACCTACGAGCAGTACTTC. It is translated as CASSLGQTYEQYF.

V usage is TRBV11-2 and J usage is TRBJ1-1; D perhaps matches TRBD1 (6 bases). V was clipped by 5 bases and J by 9 bases, with 16 bases between them. Germline V gene lookup returns CDR1 SGHAT and CDR2 FQNNGV. This CDR3 comprises 13 residues. Written as DNA, the CDR3 is TGTGCCAGCAGCCCCACGGGGGGCGGGCAAGCTTTCTTT. Translating gives CASSPTGGGQAFF. The whole variable domain, filled in from reference TRBV11-2 and TRBJ1-1, reads EAGVAQSPRYKIIEKRQSVAFWCNPISGHATLYWYQQILGQGPKLLIQFQNNGVVDDSQLPKDRFSAERLKGVDSTLKIQPAKLEDSAVYLCASSPTGGGQAFFGQGTRLTVV.

The chain recombines TRBV28 with TRBJ2-2, with 10 bases matching TRBD2. The CDR3 is 17 amino acids. The germline V gene encodes CDR1 MDHEN and CDR2 SYDVKM. The J segment lost 1 base and the V segment lost 8 bases, leaving 10 bases of the junction unmatched. The CDR3 spells CASGLAGGLGNTGELFF. The CDR3 nucleotides are TGTGCCAGCGGATTAGCGGGGGGCCTGGGGAACACCGGGGAGCTGTTTTTT.

This chain joins TRBV28 and TRBJ2-1; TRBD2 matches at 8 bases. Germline V CDR1 and CDR2: MDHEN, SYDVKM. The CDR3 loop spans 19 amino acids. The V gene end was trimmed by 5 bases and the J gene end by 0 bases; junction bases not matched to a gene: 15. CDR3 protein: CASSANVGGGRSSYNEQFF. Written as DNA, the CDR3 is TGTGCCAGCAGTGCAAACGTCGGGGGCGGGAGGAGCTCCTACAATGAGCAGTTCTTC.

The chain carries TRBV29-1 and TRBJ2-2, with 7 bases aligning to TRBD1. Trimming removed 5 bases from V and 3 bases from J; junction bases left unmatched: 9. The CDR3 totals 15 residues. Looked up from germline, CDR1 is SQVTM and CDR2 is ANQGSEA. DNA for the CDR3: TGCAGCGTTCAACGGACAGGAGGAGACACCGGGGAGCTGTTTTTT. This encodes CSVQRTGGDTGELFF.

The genes are TRBV27 and TRBJ2-3, with TRBD1 matching 11 bases. The CDR3 has 15 amino acids. With 4 bases clipped from V and 4 bases from J, the junction kept 4 bases outside the gene matches. CDR1 MNHEY and CDR2 SMNVEV come from the germline V gene (reference sequence). CDR3 sequence: CASSSGQGGADTQYF. The DNA for the CDR3 is TGTGCCAGCAGTTCGGGACAGGGGGGCGCAGATACGCAGTATTTT.

The chain couples TRBV7-2 to TRBJ1-3; 9 bases fit TRBD1. CDR1 is SGHTA, CDR2 FQGNSA, per germline. The CDR3 is 18 residues long. The V segment lost 5 bases and the J segment 0 bases; nucleotides outside the gene matches: 11. CDR3 in amino acids: CASSPRVRTGDSGNTIYF. CDR3 DNA: TGTGCCAGCAGCCCCCGGGTGAGGACAGGGGACTCTGGAAACACCATATATTTT.

This rearrangement joins TRBV25-1 to TRBJ2-7; perhaps TRBD2 as D (6 bases). This CDR3 has 15 amino acids. V lost 3 bases and J lost 7, with 19 bases in between. From germline, CDR1 is MGHDK and CDR2 SYGVNS. The CDR3 loop is CASSDPGTEAGEQYF. CDR3 bases: TGTGCCAGCAGTGACCCCGGGACGGAGGCGGGGGAGCAGTACTTC.

As concerns this clone: Other nucleotide sequences from this sample produce the same CDR3. V usage is TRBV6-6 and J usage is TRBJ1-4, with a possible D match to TRBD1 (6 bases). Germline loops: CDR1 MNHNY, CDR2 SVGAGI (reference sequence). This CDR3 is 14 amino acids long. With 5 bases removed from V and 8 bases from J, the gap between germline ends came to 15 bases. Written as DNA, the CDR3 is TGTGCCAGCAGTCCCAGGGGTCCAGGGGAAAAACTGTTTTTT. Translation: CASSPRGPGEKLFF.